This T cell receptor (beta chain) was profiled in a study (dated by TCRdb to 2015 to 2017). For the study in its entirety: Whether tumor-infiltrating Tregs in breast cancer are recruited from blood Tregs or converted in situ from other CD4+ T cell subsets was tested.

Points the paper makes about the study in general: The greatest overlap of tumor-infiltrating Treg TCR alpha and beta sequences was observed with tumor naive CD4+ T cells, followed by blood naive CD4+ T cells. The larger-cohort validation was restricted to a single TCR beta V-J rearrangement rather than whole repertoires. In terms of TCR gene usage, tumor memory CD4+ T cells clustered together with blood and lymph node memory CD4+ cells, as well as with lymph node naive CD4+ cells.

This clonotype has more than one count but fewer than ten. Its antigen remains unidentified. Qualities for individual bases were not recorded, and no much larger clone is one base off. V and J lose 6 bases and 8 bases, and a span of 16 bases separates them. Measured from the cysteine to the phenylalanine, the CDR3 is 13 residues long. CDR3 DNA is the only sequence kept; it has 39 bases, read in frame from the first base. Full-length TCR variable regions were amplified by 5' RACE PCR using constant-region reverse primers, and then by semi-nested PCR using Nested Universal Primer A. Using the ReliaPrep RNA Cell Miniprep System, total RNA was extracted, and the SMARTer RACE 5'/3' Kit was then used to reverse transcribe the RNA into 5'RACE-ready cDNA. Multiplex adaptors were used to barcode full-length TCR alpha and beta libraries, and the barcoded libraries were sequenced on an Illumina MiSeq. The published analysis was carried out like this. For each of nine subset-tissue groups, sequencing data from the five patients were pooled, and the groups were compared by unsupervised clustering of TCR gene usage. The Morisita-Horn index, with shared sequences weighted by their contribution to each repertoire, was used to calculate repertoire similarity. TCRdb reprocessing: public reads trimmed at Q25 with fastp, clones called with MiXCR, in-frame beta chains kept. Rows with one shared CDR3 protein collapse into an entry with the most common genes and DNA. The V and J calls here are based on TCRdb, not the publication. This sample has tens of thousands of distinct CDR3 sequences in its table, and under 20% of those were observed once. The top ten clonotypes cover 2.5% to 3% of the sample.

To purify naive CD4+ T cells, the Miltenyi Naive CD4+ T Cell Isolation kit was used, and CD25 microbeads served to deplete Tregs. Tregs, naive and memory CD4+ T cells from tumor, blood and ipsilateral draining lymph nodes of a few breast cancer patients underwent full-length TCR alpha and beta sequencing. Tumor tissue and lymph nodes obtained from ipsilateral axillary dissection were perfused with PBS, minced and then digested with collagenase I and hyaluronidase. Ficoll density gradient centrifugation was used to isolate mononuclear cells from either lymph nodes or about 49 ml of peripheral blood. FACS confirmed that the sorted cell populations were more than 90% pure.

The chain employs TRBV12-3 or TRBV12-4 and TRBJ1-1; D gene: possibly TRBD1, on 5 matching bases. Sequencing was carried out using naive CD4+ T cells sorted from a lymph node. The cell subset or site label of this sample denotes: naive CD4+ T cells, CD4+CD45RA+CD25-. The origin of this receptor is a female donor with breast cancer. The nucleotide sequence reads TGTGCCAGCAGCCCACTAGGGACGAGCGAAGCTTTCTTT. Its product reads: CASSPLGTSEAFF.